This T cell receptor beta chain was obtained from a study of blood T cells in healthy people across ages. Germline V gene sequence: CDR1 DFQATT, CDR2 SNEGSKA (reference sequence). J was trimmed by 5 bases and V by 2 bases; bases with no gene match: 7. The CDR3 is 15 residues long. The second PCR ran roughly 7 to 12 cycles with a sample-barcoded 5' primer and J-beta primers. MiXCR was run by TCRdb on the 5' RACE reads, yielding one entry per CDR3 protein. Of about 1,400,000 distinct CDR3 sequences listed, approximately 42% were seen once; the top ten hold roughly 7.9%. The chain links TRBV20-1 to TRBJ2-1; 9 bases map to TRBD2. Material: blood. The TCR originated in a woman under 30 in good health. The CDR3 here is CSARLAGIRDNEQFF. The DNA for the CDR3 is TGCAGTGCTAGACTAGCGGGGATTAGGGACAATGAGCAGTTCTTC.